Detailed here is one TCR beta chain. Germline loops: CDR1 LNHDA, CDR2 SQIVND (reference sequence). Unmatched junction bases numbered 7, after V lost 3 bases and J lost 3 bases. CDR3 length equals 17 residues. The data were obtained in a study of blood T cell repertoires in COVID-19. For the study at large: T cells, B-cell-depleted T cells, or PBMCs provided the cDNA or gDNA that served as material.

As handled by the study authors: Amplification of reference gene primers was used by the study to estimate nucleated cell counts. This table comes from immunoSEQ multiplex PCR, and its TCRdb copy is limited to in-frame clones, with some not included. For V, J and clone size, that table is used; D and trimming come from the DNA. The table lists about 220,000 clones, around nine tenths of them singletons. In terms of age and location, participants ranged from roughly 18 to 95 years and lived in about 25 US areas. Sequencing used PBMCs or T cells enriched from blood (not recorded which). V usage is TRBV19 and J usage is TRBJ2-6, with TRBD1 matching over 8 bases. This clonotype originated in a woman in her 50s with acute COVID-19. CDR3 residues: CASSMYTGGIGANVLTF. Here the CDR3 DNA reads TGTGCCAGTAGTATGTATACAGGGGGAATTGGGGCCAACGTCCTGACTTTC.